A single sample is the source of the 3 T cell receptor beta chains below, sequenced in a study of T cell changes during pregnancy in multiple sclerosis. The method was immunoSEQ multiplex PCR; TCRdb's version includes in-frame clones alone and lacks a portion of them. Of approximately 38,000 clones in the sample, 90% to 95% were seen once. This sample comprised CD8+ T cells from peripheral blood mononuclear cells, obtained in the second trimester of pregnancy. The receptors stem from a female donor with multiple sclerosis, enrolled in a pregnancy study.

This sequence joins TRBV5-6 and TRBJ2-1, with 13 bases identical to TRBD2. The V segment lost 1 base and the J segment 10 bases; nucleotides outside the gene matches: 2. Germline loops: CDR1 SGHDT, CDR2 YYEEEE. This CDR3 has 14 residues. The CDR3 loop reads CASSLTSGGDEQFF. The CDR3 DNA sequence: TGTGCCAGCAGCTTGACTAGCGGGGGGGACGAGCAGTTCTTC.

CDR3 sequence: CASSGTEEGQYF. CDR3 nucleotide sequence: TGTGCCAGCAGCGGGACAGAAGAGGGGCAGTACTTC. The chain joins TRBV9 to TRBJ2-7; a weak D match, TRBD1 (6 bases). The CDR3 is 12 residues long. In germline, CDR1 is SGDLS, CDR2 YYNGEE. The V and J ends lost 3 bases and 9 bases respectively, with 13 bases between them.

This sequence joins TRBV5-1 and TRBJ2-1, with 10 bases identical to TRBD2. CDR3 length: 16 amino acids. The ends lost 6 bases at V and 0 bases at J; junction bases unmatched: 6. Germline loops: CDR1 SGHRS, CDR2 YFSETQ. CDR3 in amino acids: CASTRASGGSYNEQFF. Written as DNA, the CDR3 is TGCGCCAGCACCCGAGCTAGCGGGGGCTCCTACAATGAGCAGTTCTTC.